The 21 T cell receptor beta chains in this list originate from one sample, sequenced in a study of blood T cell repertoires in COVID-19. Generated by immunoSEQ multiplex PCR, the TCRdb table keeps only in-frame clones and is missing some. The sample lists approximately 90,000 clones, more than 80% occurring once. The sequenced sample consisted of peripheral blood. These receptors originate from a woman aged 80 or over with acute or convalescent COVID-19.

The V and J genes are TRBV3-1 (or the pseudogene TRBV3-2) and TRBJ1-2, with 7 positions matching TRBD1. Germline values: CDR1 LGHDT, CDR2 YNNKEL (reference sequence). Trimming at V came to 11 bases and at J to 4 bases, leaving 19 bases not matched to a gene. This CDR3 spans 16 amino acids. CDR3 DNA sequence: TGTGCCGCAGCGTCCGGGACAGCCCGTAAACTCTATGGCTACACCTTC. It yields the protein CAAASGTARKLYGYTF.

The chain joins TRBV5-6 to TRBJ2-7, with 7 nucleotides matching TRBD2. CDR3 length: 15 residues. The junction had 15 bases not matched to a gene; V was cut back by 5 bases and J by 7 bases. CDR1 is SGHDT and CDR2 is YYEEEE in the germline V gene. CDR3 amino acids: CASSRGLAERLEQYF. CDR3 nucleotide sequence: TGTGCCAGCAGTCGAGGGCTAGCGGAACGCCTGGAGCAGTACTTC.

V usage is TRBV27 and J usage is TRBJ1-1; 9 positions agree with TRBD1. The CDR3 spans 15 residues. V was clipped by 6 bases and J by 3 bases; unmatched bases: 8. Germline assignment: CDR1 MNHEY and CDR2 SMNVEV (reference sequence). CDR3 region: CASRQGTGRHTEAFF. The CDR3 DNA reads as TGTGCCAGCAGGCAAGGGACAGGGAGACACACTGAAGCTTTCTTT.

This chain connects TRBV24-1 to TRBJ2-6, with D possibly TRBD2 on 7 matching bases. Deletions cut 5 bases from V and 2 bases from J, with 9 bases between. CDR3 length: 15 amino acids. The germline CDR1 and CDR2 sequences are KGHDR and SFDVKD. DNA for the CDR3: TGTGCCACCAGTGCGGGGGGCGCTGGGGCCAACGTCCTGACTTTC. It codes for CATSAGGAGANVLTF.

The sample holds a few counts of this clone. This chain links TRBV6-5 with TRBJ1-6; D unclear. The germline V gene encodes CDR1 MNHEY and CDR2 SVGAGI. The CDR3 is 13 residues long. Between the trimmed V and J ends, which lost 8 bases and 7 bases, there was a span of 12 bases. In DNA form, the CDR3 reads TGTGCCAGCTGCCGGGATAAGAATTCACCCCTCCACTTT. As protein: CASCRDKNSPLHF.

V gene TRBV18 combines with J gene TRBJ1-1; D may be TRBD1 (6 bases). With 1 base removed from V and 2 bases from J, the gap between germline ends came to 11 bases. This CDR3 has 15 amino acids. The germline V gene has CDR1 KGHSH and CDR2 LQKENI. The CDR3 DNA reads TGTGCCAGCTCACCACGTCTGGGGGCTAACACTGAAGCTTTCTTT. This sequence encodes CASSPRLGANTEAFF.

V and J are TRBV6-4 and TRBJ1-1, with 8 bases matching TRBD1. Trimming took 7 bases from V and 1 from J; bases not matched to a gene: 8. There are 15 residues in the CDR3. Germline CDR1 MRHNA, CDR2 SNTAGT. DNA for the CDR3: TGTGCCAGCACCGGACAGGGAGGGGAGAACACTGAAGCTTTCTTT. It is translated as CASTGQGGENTEAFF.

The chain is built from TRBV14 and TRBJ2-5; weak D call: TRBD1 (6 bases). This CDR3 has 15 amino acids. Germline V gene sequence: CDR1 SGHDN, CDR2 FVKESK. V was pared by 0 bases and J by 7 bases, with 15 bases between. DNA of the CDR3: TGTGCCAGCAGCCAAGACACCAACAGGGTCACGACCCAGTACTTC. It specifies CASSQDTNRVTTQYF.

The chain's CDR3 is CASSRDRGRTDTQYF. CDR3 DNA sequence: TGTGCCAGCAGTCGCGACAGGGGGCGAACAGATACGCAGTATTTT. The chain links TRBV5-4 to TRBJ2-3; 10 bases agree with TRBD1. Germline V CDR1 and CDR2: SGHNT, YYREEE (reference sequence). The CDR3 sequence is 15 residues long. With V trimmed by 5 bases and J by 3 bases, 6 bases remained unmatched.

This clone was seen once. The genes are TRBV7-9 and TRBJ1-4, with a weak D call TRBD1 (5 bases). Per the germline V gene, CDR1 is SEHNR and CDR2 is FQNEAQ (reference sequence). The CDR3 contains 14 residues. The germline V and J ends were trimmed by 4 bases and 8 bases, with 14 bases remaining between them. The CDR3 protein is CASSSDPRAEKLFF. The CDR3 nucleotides are TGTGCCAGCAGCTCCGACCCCAGGGCAGAAAAACTGTTTTTT.

The rearrangement joins TRBV3-1 (or the pseudogene TRBV3-2) to TRBJ2-1; 8 nucleotides agree with TRBD2. CDR3 size: 16 residues. V lost 6 bases to trimming and J lost 4 bases; unmatched junction nucleotides: 11. CDR1 is LGHDT and CDR2 is YNNKEL in the germline V gene (reference sequence). CDR3 DNA sequence: TGTGCCAGCAGGACGGGTCCCGCGGGAGGATACAATGAGCAGTTCTTC. This sequence encodes CASRTGPAGGYNEQFF.

This sequence joins TRBV5-6 and TRBJ2-7; no firm D call. This CDR3 comprises 12 residues. Germline V gene sequence: CDR1 SGHDT, CDR2 YYEEEE. V was clipped by 5 bases and J by 3 bases, with 9 bases between them. In nucleotides, the CDR3 is TGTGCCAGCAGTCGACTGATCTACGAGCAGTACTTC. Translating gives CASSRLIYEQYF.

The gene calls are TRBV9 and TRBJ2-7; tentatively, D is TRBD1 (6 bases). The CDR3 is 15 amino acids. Deletions cut 0 bases from V and 4 bases from J, with 14 bases between. Germline CDR1 is SGDLS and CDR2 is YYNGEE. Here the CDR3 reads CASSVATGPLYEQYF. CDR3 DNA sequence: TGTGCCAGCAGCGTAGCGACAGGCCCGCTTTACGAGCAGTACTTC.

The chain combines TRBV30 with TRBJ1-5, with a weak D call TRBD1 (6 bases). The CDR3 spans 13 residues. CDR1 and CDR2 from the germline V gene are GTSNPN and SVGIG (reference sequence). Trimming took 2 bases from V and 6 from J, leaving 11 bases between them. The CDR3: CAWSFGGGQPQHF. The CDR3 DNA sequence: TGTGCCTGGAGTTTTGGGGGCGGTCAGCCCCAGCATTTT.

This clone was counted only a few times. The J gene is TRBJ2-7, the V gene TRBV27; a possible D gene is TRBD1 (6 bases). Trimming shortened V by 4 bases and J by 7 bases, and 17 bases separated the two germline ends. Germline CDR1 MNHEY, CDR2 SMNVEV (reference sequence). The CDR3 runs 14 residues. DNA for the CDR3: TGTGCCAGCAGTTCCCCAGACAGGCCCTGGGAGCAGTACTTC. Translated, it gives CASSSPDRPWEQYF.

This clone was counted between two and nine times. The V call is TRBV6-2 or TRBV6-3, the J call TRBJ2-1; 8 bases match TRBD1. Germline CDR1 MNHEY, CDR2 SVGEGT. V lost 4 bases and J lost 8; bases outside the gene matches: 10. This CDR3 contains 15 residues. The CDR3 DNA is TGTGCCAGCAGTTCCGGGACAGGTGGGGTTGATGAGCAGTTCTTC. Its translation: CASSSGTGGVDEQFF.

V is TRBV7-9 and J is TRBJ1-2; no clear D gene. V lost 3 bases, J lost 7 bases, and 15 bases lay in between. Germline V gene sequence: CDR1 SEHNR, CDR2 FQNEAQ (reference sequence). CDR3 size: 14 residues. Here the CDR3 reads CASSFAGSGGGYTF. In DNA form, the CDR3 reads TGTGCCAGCAGCTTCGCAGGTTCAGGTGGTGGCTACACCTTC.

This chain links TRBV2 with TRBJ2-3; D is unclear. Trimming left V 5 bases short and J 3 bases short, with 12 bases between. The CDR3 totals 14 residues. Germline lookup yields CDR1 SNHLY and CDR2 FYNNEI. CDR3 region: CASSPRLRTDTQYF. For the CDR3, the DNA is TGTGCCAGCAGTCCCCGGTTGCGGACAGATACGCAGTATTTT.

The chain links TRBV6-6 to TRBJ1-4; 7 positions match TRBD1. Germline CDR1 reads MNHNY; CDR2 reads SVGAGI (reference sequence). The junction had 4 bases not matched to a gene; V was cut back by 6 bases and J by 3 bases. The CDR3 spans 14 residues. This CDR3 is CASSRQGPNEKLFF. In nucleotides, the CDR3 is TGTGCCAGCAGCAGACAGGGTCCTAATGAAAAACTGTTTTTT.

This clone has more than one count but fewer than ten. The DNA for the CDR3 is TGCGCCAGCTCGGAGGGGGCGGGATACGAGCAGTACTTC. This encodes CASSEGAGYEQYF. V gene TRBV4-1 combines with J gene TRBJ2-7; tentatively, D is TRBD1 (7 bases). The CDR3 length is 13 residues. The V end was cut by 8 bases, the J end by 4 bases, with 15 bases between. The germline CDR1 and CDR2 sequences are MGHRA and YSYEKL.

The chain uses TRBV12-3 or TRBV12-4 and TRBJ2-4; possibly TRBD2 for D (5 bases). This CDR3 region has 13 residues. The V and J ends lost 4 bases and 7 bases respectively, with 11 bases between them. The CDR3 loop is CASSSPGKNIQYF. For the CDR3, the DNA is TGTGCCAGCAGTTCCCCGGGGAAGAACATTCAGTACTTC.